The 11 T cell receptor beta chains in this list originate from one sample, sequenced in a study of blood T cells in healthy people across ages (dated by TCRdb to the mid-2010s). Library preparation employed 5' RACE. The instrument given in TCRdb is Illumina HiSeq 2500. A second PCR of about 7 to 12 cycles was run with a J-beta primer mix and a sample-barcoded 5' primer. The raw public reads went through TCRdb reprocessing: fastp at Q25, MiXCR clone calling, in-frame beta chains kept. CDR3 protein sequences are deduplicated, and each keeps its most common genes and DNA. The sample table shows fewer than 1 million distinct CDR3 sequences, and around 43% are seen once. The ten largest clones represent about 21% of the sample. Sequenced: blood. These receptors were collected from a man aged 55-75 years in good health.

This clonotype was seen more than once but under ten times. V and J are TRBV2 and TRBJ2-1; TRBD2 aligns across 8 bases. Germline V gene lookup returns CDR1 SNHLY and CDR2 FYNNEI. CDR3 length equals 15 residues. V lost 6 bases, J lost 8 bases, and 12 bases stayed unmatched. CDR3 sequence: CASRAGTRTFDEQFF. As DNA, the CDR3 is TGTGCCAGCAGAGCCGGGACTAGGACTTTCGATGAGCAGTTCTTC.

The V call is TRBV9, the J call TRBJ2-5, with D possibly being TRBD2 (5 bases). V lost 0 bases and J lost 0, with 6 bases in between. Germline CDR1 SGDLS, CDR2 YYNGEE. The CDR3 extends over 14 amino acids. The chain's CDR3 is CASSVGRYQETQYF. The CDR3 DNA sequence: TGTGCCAGCAGCGTAGGGAGGTACCAAGAGACCCAGTACTTC. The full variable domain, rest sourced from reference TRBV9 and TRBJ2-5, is DSGVTQTPKHLITATGQRVTLRCSPRSGDLSVYWYQQSLDQGLQFLIQYYNGEERAKGNILERFSAQQFPDLHSELNLSSLELGDSALYFCASSVGRYQETQYFGPGTRLLVL.

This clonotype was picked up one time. In nucleotides, the CDR3 is TGCAGTGCTACCCCCACGGGCGAAAGACTAGCGGGGAGAAATGAGCAGTTCTTC. Translating it yields CSATPTGERLAGRNEQFF. This sequence joins TRBV20-1 and TRBJ2-1, with 11 positions matching TRBD2. Germline loops: CDR1 DFQATT, CDR2 SNEGSKA (reference sequence). The CDR3 totals 18 residues. Trimming at V came to 4 bases and at J to 7 bases, leaving 18 bases not matched to a gene.

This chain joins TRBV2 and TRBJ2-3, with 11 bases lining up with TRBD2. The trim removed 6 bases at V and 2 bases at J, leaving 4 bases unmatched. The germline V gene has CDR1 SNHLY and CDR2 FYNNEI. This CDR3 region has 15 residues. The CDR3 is CASRYSGGVTDTQYF. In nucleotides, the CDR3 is TGTGCCAGCAGATATAGCGGGGGGGTCACAGATACGCAGTATTTT.

DNA for the CDR3: TGTGCCAGCAGCCCTGGGGCCACAGGAGCACCCGGGGCCAACGTCCTGACTTTC. This translates into CASSPGATGAPGANVLTF. The chain is built from TRBV7-3 and TRBJ2-6; tentatively, D is TRBD1 (5 bases). The germline CDR1 and CDR2 sequences are SGHTA and FQGTGA. The germline V and J ends were trimmed by 5 bases and 4 bases, with 21 bases remaining between them. The CDR3 extends over 18 amino acids.

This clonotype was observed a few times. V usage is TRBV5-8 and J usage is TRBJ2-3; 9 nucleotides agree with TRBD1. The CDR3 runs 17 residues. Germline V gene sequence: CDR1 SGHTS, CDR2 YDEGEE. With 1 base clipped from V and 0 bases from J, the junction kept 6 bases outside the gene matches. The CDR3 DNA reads TGTGCCAGCAGCTTGAACAGGGGGCTTCCCAGCACAGATACGCAGTATTTT. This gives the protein CASSLNRGLPSTDTQYF.

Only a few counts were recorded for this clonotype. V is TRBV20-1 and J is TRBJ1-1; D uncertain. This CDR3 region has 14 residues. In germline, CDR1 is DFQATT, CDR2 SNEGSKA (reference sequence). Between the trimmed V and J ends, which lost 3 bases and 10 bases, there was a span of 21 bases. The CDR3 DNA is TGCAGTGCTAGGGGAACAGCATTATCCGTTGGAGCTTTCTTT. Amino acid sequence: CSARGTALSVGAFF.

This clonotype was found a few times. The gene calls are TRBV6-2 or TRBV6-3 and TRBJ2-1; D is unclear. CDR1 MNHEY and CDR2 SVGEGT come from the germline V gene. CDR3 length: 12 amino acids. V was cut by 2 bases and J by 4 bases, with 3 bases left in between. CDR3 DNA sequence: TGTGCCAGCAGTTACGGGTACAATGAGCAGTTCTTC. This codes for CASSYGYNEQFF.

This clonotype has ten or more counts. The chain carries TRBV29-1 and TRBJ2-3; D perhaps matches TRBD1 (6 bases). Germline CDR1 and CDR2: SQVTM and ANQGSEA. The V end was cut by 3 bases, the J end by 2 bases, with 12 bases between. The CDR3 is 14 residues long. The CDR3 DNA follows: TGCAGCGTTGATACAGGGCTGTACACAGATACGCAGTATTTT. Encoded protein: CSVDTGLYTDTQYF.

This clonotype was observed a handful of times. The DNA of the CDR3 is TGTGCCGGACAGGGGGGTCCCACAGATACGCAGTATTTT. Amino acid sequence: CAGQGGPTDTQYF. This rearrangement joins TRBV6-1 to TRBJ2-3, with TRBD1 matching 10 bases. J was trimmed by 2 bases and V by 11 bases; bases with no gene match: 4. The CDR3 is 13 amino acids. CDR1 and CDR2 from the germline V gene are MNHNS and SASEGT.

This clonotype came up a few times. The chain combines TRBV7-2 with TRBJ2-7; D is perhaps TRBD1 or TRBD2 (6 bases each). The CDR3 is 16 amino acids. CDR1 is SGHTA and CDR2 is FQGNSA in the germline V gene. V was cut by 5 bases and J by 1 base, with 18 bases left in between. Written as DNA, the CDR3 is TGTGCCAGCAGCCCAGGTGGGGGGCAGATATCCTACGAGCAGTACTTC. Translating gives CASSPGGGQISYEQYF.